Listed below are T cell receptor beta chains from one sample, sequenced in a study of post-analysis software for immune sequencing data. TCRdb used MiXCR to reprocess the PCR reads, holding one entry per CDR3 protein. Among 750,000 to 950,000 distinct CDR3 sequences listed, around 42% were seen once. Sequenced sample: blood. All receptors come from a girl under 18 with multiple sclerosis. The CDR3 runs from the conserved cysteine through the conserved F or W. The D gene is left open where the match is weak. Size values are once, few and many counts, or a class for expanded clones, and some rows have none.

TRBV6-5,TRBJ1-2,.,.,TGTGCCAGCACCTACGGGGCCGGGCGCCTCCTTGGCTACACCTTC,CASTYGAGRLLGYTF
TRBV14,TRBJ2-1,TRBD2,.,TGTGCCAGCAGCCAGGGGGCTAGCGGGAGAGGTGGTGAGCAGTTCTTC,CASSQGASGRGGEQFF
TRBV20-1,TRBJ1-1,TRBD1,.,TGCAGGTTCACAGGGGGTGATGAAGCTTTCTTT,CRFTGGDEAFF
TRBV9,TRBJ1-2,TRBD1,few,TGTGCCAGCAGCGGGTGGGACAGCTATGATAACTATGGCTACACCTTC,CASSGWDSYDNYGYTF
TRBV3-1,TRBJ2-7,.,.,TGTGCCAGCAGCCAAGGCGGGAAAGCATCCTACGAGCAGTACTTC,CASSQGGKASYEQYF
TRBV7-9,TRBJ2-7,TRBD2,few,TGTGCCAGCAGCCCTAGCGGGGATTCCAACGAGCAGTACTTC,CASSPSGDSNEQYF
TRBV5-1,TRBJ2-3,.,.,TGCGCTAGCAGCTTGTTGGGGGATGGCACAGATACGCAGTATTTT,CASSLLGDGTDTQYF
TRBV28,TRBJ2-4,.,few,TGTGCCAGCAGTTTAACCCGACTAGCCAAAAACATTCAGTACTTC,CASSLTRLAKNIQYF
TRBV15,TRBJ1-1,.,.,TGTGCCACCAGCAGAGCGTGGGTCAACACTGAAGCTTTCTTT,CATSRAWVNTEAFF
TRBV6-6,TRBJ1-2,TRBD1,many,TGTGCCAGCAGTTTCGACAGGGTTGGAGGCTACACCTTC,CASSFDRVGGYTF
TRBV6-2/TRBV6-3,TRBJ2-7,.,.,TGTGCCAGCAGTTACCCAGGCGGGACCTACGAGCAGTACTTC,CASSYPGGTYEQYF
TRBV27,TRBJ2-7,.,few,TGTGCCAGCAGTCGGGGGAATGAGCAGTACTTC,CASSRGNEQYF
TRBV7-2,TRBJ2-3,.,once,TGTGCCAGCAGCTTTGAGTTTCCAGATACGCAGTATTTT,CASSFEFPDTQYF
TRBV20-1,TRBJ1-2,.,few,TGCAGTGCTAGAGGGGGGGCGCGGGGCTACACCTTC,CSARGGARGYTF
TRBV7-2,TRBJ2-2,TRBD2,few,TGTGCCAGCAGCCCGACTAGCGGGAGGAGCGGGATCACCGGGGAGCTGTTTTTT,CASSPTSGRSGITGELFF
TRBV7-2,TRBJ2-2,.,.,TGTGCCAGCACCGACCCCGGAGGACTCGGGGAGCTGTTTTTT,CASTDPGGLGELFF
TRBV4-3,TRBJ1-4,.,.,TGCGCCAGCAGCCCCCATTACGGGACCCTGGCTGAAAAACTGTTTTTT,CASSPHYGTLAEKLFF
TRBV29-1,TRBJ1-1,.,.,TGCAGCGTTGAGCTGTACACTGAAGCTTTCTTT,CSVELYTEAFF
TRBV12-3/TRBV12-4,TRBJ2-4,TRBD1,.,TGTGCCAGCAGCACCGGGACAGGTCCCTACGGGCAGTACTTC,CASSTGTGPYGQYF
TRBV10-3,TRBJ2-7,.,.,TGTGCCATCAGCCCCGGGCTTGGGGGAGACTACGAGCAGTACTTC,CAISPGLGGDYEQYF
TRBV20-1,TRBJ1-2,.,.,TGCAGTGCTAGGTCTACTGCTAACTATGGCTACACCTTC,CSARSTANYGYTF
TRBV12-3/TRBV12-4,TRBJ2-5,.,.,TGTGCCAGCAGTTTAGGGATTCCAAAGGAGACCCAGTACTTC,CASSLGIPKETQYF
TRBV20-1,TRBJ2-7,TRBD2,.,TGCAGTGCTAGGTTAGCGGGAGGTAACGAGCAGTACTTC,CSARLAGGNEQYF
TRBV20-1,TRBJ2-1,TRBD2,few,TGCAGCACTATAGCGGGAGGGCCCTACAATGAGCAGTTCTTC,CSTIAGGPYNEQFF
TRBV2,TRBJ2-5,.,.,TGTGCCAGCATGGCGAAGACCCAGTACTTC,CASMAKTQYF
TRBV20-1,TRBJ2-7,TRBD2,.,TGCAGTGCTAGGACTAGCGGGAGTTCCCACGAGCAGTACTTC,CSARTSGSSHEQYF
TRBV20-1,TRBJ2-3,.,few,TGCAGTGCTAGAGATACGCGGGCCAGGGATACGCAGTATTTT,CSARDTRARDTQYF
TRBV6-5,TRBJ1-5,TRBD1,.,TGTGCCAGCAGTTACTCGACAGGGACTAATCAGCCCCAGCATTTT,CASSYSTGTNQPQHF
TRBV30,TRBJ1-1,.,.,TGTGCCTGGAGTCACTCAATGAACACTGAAGCTTTCTTT,CAWSHSMNTEAFF
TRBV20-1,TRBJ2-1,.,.,TGCAGTGCTACTTATGGGACTCCCACGGCTTTGGATGAGCAGTTCTTC,CSATYGTPTALDEQFF
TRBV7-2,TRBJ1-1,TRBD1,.,TGTGCCAGCAGCACCTACAGACAGGGGAACACTGAAGCTTTCTTT,CASSTYRQGNTEAFF
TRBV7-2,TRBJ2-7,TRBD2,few,TGTGCCAGCAGCTCCCAAGGGGCGGGAGGGCCGTACGAGCAGTACTTC,CASSSQGAGGPYEQYF
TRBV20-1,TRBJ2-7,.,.,TGCAGTGCTGGGGACATTACAGGCTTGACCTACGAGCAGTACTTC,CSAGDITGLTYEQYF
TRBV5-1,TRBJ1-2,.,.,TGCGCCAGCTGTCTAGGATGGGGGGCCGAACGATATGGCTACACCTTC,CASCLGWGAERYGYTF
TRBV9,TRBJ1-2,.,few,TGTGCCAGCTCCGGGGGTGGCTACACCTTC,CASSGGGYTF
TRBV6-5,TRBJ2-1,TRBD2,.,TGTGCCAGCAGTTACTCTGCTAGCGGTACTTACAATGAGCAGTTCTTC,CASSYSASGTYNEQFF
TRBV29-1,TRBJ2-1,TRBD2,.,TGCAGCGTTGCCCTCGGAGCGGGAGCAGGTGAGCAGTTCTTC,CSVALGAGAGEQFF
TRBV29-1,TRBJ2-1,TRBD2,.,TGCGTAGCGGGAGGGGGAAGTGAGCAGTTCTTC,CVAGGGSEQFF
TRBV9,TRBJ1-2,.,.,TGTGCCAGCAGCGTAGGGACTGGAGGCTACACCTTC,CASSVGTGGYTF
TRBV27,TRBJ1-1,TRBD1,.,TGTGCCAGCAGTTTAACCTCAGGGGGAACTGAAGCTTTCTTT,CASSLTSGGTEAFF
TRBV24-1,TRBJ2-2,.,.,TGTGCCACCGGGCCTGCCGGGGAGCTGTTTTTT,CATGPAGELFF
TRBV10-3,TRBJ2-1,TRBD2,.,TGTACCATCAGTCCAAAGGGTCTAGCGGGAGACTGGTCCTACAATGAGCAGTTCTTC,CTISPKGLAGDWSYNEQFF
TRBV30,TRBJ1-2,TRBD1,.,TGTGCCTGGACGGACAGGGGGGACTATGGCTACACCTTC,CAWTDRGDYGYTF
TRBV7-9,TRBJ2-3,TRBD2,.,TGTGCCAGCAACGCTTATCCTAGCGGGAGTACAGATACGCAGTATTTT,CASNAYPSGSTDTQYF
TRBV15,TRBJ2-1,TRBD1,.,TGTGCCACCGGACAGGGGAATGAGCGGTTCTTC,CATGQGNERFF
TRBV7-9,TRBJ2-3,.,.,TGTGCCAGCAGCCCCAAGCCGGGGCCGCCCGAAAGGACAGATACGCAGTATTTT,CASSPKPGPPERTDTQYF
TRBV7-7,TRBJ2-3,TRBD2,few,TGTGCTAGCAGCTCAGGGACTAGCGGGAGTGCAGATACGCAGTATTTT,CASSSGTSGSADTQYF